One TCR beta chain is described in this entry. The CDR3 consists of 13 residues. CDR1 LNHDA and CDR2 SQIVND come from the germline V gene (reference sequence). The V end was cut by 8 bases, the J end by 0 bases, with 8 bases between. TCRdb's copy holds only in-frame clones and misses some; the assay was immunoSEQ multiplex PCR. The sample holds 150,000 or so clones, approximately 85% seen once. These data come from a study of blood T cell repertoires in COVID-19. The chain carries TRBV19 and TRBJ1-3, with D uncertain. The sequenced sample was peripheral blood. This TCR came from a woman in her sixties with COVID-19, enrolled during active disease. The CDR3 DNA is TGTGCCAGTTCCCACAGCTCTGGAAACACCATATATTTT. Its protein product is CASSHSSGNTIYF.